This record covers a single TCR beta chain. Its antigen is as yet unknown. This record belongs to a study of T cells in localized non-small cell lung cancer. V dropped 5 bases and J dropped 0 bases, with 3 bases sitting between them. The CDR3 spans 12 residues. Germline values: CDR1 MDHEN, CDR2 SYDVKM. Study-level points and caveats: Longer overall survival was associated with a higher density of T cells in the blood. Because sequencing included only one region (of the tumor), heterogeneity remains possible. For the top 100 tumor clones, a median roughly 56 also appeared in adjacent lung.

Repertoires were generated with immunoSEQ multiplex PCR, while TCRdb's copy carries only in-frame clones and drops some. The sample contains about 30,000 clones, more than 75% of which appear only once. The chain has TRBV28 and TRBJ2-3; D not certain. The sequencing used peripheral blood, collected before any cancer treatment. This sequence was found in a female donor of 60 years or more with stage III squamous cell lung carcinoma. As DNA, the CDR3 is TGTGCCAGCAGTGTGAGCACAGATACGCAGTATTTT. Residues: CASSVSTDTQYF.